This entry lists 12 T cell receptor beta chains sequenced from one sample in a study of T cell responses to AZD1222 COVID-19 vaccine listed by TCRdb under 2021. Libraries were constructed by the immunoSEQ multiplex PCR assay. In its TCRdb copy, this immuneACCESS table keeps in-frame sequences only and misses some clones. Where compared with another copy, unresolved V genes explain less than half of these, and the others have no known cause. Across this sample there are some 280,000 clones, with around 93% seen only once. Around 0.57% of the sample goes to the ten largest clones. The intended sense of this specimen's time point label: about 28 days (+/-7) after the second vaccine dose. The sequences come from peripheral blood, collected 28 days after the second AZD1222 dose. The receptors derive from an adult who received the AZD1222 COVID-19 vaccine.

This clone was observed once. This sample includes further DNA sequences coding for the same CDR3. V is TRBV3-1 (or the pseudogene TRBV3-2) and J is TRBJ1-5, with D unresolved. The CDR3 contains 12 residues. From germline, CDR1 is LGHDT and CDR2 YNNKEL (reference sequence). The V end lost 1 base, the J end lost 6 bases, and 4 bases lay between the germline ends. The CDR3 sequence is CASSQGSQPQHF. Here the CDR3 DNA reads TGTGCCAGCAGCCAAGGAAGTCAGCCCCAGCATTTT.

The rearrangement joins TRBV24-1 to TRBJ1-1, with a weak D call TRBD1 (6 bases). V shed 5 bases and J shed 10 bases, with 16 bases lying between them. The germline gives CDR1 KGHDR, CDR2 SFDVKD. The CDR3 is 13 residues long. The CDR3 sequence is CATSAETGSGAFF. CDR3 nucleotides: TGTGCCACCAGTGCCGAAACAGGGAGTGGAGCTTTCTTT.

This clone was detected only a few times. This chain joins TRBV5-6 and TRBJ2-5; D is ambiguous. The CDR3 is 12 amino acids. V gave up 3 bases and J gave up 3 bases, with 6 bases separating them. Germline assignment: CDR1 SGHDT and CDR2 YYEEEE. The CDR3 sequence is CASSWNEETQYF. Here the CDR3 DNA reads TGTGCCAGCAGCTGGAATGAAGAGACCCAGTACTTC.

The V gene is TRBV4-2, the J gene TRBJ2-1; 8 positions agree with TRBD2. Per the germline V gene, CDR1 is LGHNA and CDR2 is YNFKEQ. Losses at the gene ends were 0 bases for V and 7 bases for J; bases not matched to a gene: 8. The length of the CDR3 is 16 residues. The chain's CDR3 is CASSQEGTRGRNEQFF. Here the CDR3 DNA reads TGTGCCAGCAGCCAAGAGGGGACTAGGGGGAGGAATGAGCAGTTCTTC.

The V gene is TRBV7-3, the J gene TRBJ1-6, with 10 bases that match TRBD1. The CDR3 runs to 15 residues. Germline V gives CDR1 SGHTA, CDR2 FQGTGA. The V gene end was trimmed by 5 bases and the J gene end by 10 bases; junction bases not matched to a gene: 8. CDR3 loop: CASSLEAGQGSPLHF. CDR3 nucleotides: TGTGCCAGCAGCCTCGAAGCGGGACAGGGGTCACCCCTCCACTTT.

The DNA for the CDR3 is TGCGCCAGCAGCTTGGTCTCAGGACAGGGGAGCTATGGCTACACCTTC. Its translation is CASSLVSGQGSYGYTF. V and J are TRBV5-1 and TRBJ1-2, with TRBD1 matching 9 bases. CDR3 size: 16 residues. CDR1 is SGHRS and CDR2 is YFSETQ in the germline V gene. The ends lost 0 bases at V and 4 bases at J; junction bases unmatched: 7.

The CDR3 DNA follows: TGTGCCAGCAGCCAACTCTGGGCTAAAAACACTGAAGCTTTCTTT. Protein: CASSQLWAKNTEAFF. The chain employs TRBV4-2 and TRBJ1-1; D is uncertain. The CDR3 extends over 15 amino acids. The germline V gene encodes CDR1 LGHNA and CDR2 YNFKEQ. Trimming cost V 2 bases and J 2 bases, with 12 bases left between them.

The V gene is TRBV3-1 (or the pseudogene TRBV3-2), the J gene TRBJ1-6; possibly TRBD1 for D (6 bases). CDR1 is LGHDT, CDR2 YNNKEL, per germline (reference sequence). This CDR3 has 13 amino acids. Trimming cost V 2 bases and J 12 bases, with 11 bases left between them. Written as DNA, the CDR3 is TGTGCCAGCAGCCAATCCAGGGGAGTACCCCTCCACTTT. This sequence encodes CASSQSRGVPLHF.

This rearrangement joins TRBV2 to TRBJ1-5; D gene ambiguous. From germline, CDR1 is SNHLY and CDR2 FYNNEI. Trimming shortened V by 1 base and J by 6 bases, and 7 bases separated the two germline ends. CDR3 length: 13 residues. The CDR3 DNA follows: TGTGCCAGCAGTGAAGAGGGAATTCAGCCCCAGCATTTT. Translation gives CASSEEGIQPQHF.

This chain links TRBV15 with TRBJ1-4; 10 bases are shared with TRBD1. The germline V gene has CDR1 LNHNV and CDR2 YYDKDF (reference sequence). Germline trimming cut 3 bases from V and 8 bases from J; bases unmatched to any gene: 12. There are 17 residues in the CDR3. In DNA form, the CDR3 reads TGTGCCACCAGCAGGGCCCCTCCGGGACAGGGGACGGAAAAACTGTTTTTT. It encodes CATSRAPPGQGTEKLFF.

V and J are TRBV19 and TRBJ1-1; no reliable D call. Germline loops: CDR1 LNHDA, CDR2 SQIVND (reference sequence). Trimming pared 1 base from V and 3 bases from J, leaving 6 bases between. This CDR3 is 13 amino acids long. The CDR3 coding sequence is TGTGCCAGTAGTATAGCGGGGTACACTGAAGCTTTCTTT. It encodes CASSIAGYTEAFF.

The CDR3 reads CASSQGTRRGTVNTGELFF. CDR3 DNA: TGTGCCAGCAGCCAAGGAACACGACGCGGGACAGTTAACACCGGGGAGCTGTTTTTT. J is TRBJ2-2 and V is TRBV3-1 (or the pseudogene TRBV3-2), with TRBD1 as a possible D gene (7 bases). The V gene's germline CDR1 is LGHDT and CDR2 YNNKEL (reference sequence). The ends were cut back, 1 base at V and 2 bases at J, with 20 bases in the middle. The CDR3 totals 19 residues.